Listed below are T cell receptor beta chains from one sample, sequenced in a study of beta chain features in type 1 diabetes. Sequenced by immunoSEQ multiplex PCR; TCRdb stores in-frame clones only, minus some. This sample yields some 640,000 clones, of which around an eighth are seen a single time; 0.035% to 0.045% belongs to the top ten. Sequencing was carried out using naive CD4+ T cells from blood. All receptors come from a man between 18 and 35 years old with type 1 diabetes. CDR3s include the opening cysteine and the closing phenylalanine or tryptophan. Fields, in order: V gene, CDR3 protein.

>TRBV11-2
CASRRGSLLRNEQFF
>TRBV7-2
CASSFYQRGTDTQYF
>TRBV7-2
CASSARVENTEAFF
>TRBV13
CASLRTGLLYEQYF
>TRBV28
CASRVSGTGTYEQYF
>TRBV15
CATSRDWGREGTGELFF
>TRBV5-4
CASSLPGHNEKLFF
>TRBV4-1
CASSPVGLAMNNEQFF
>TRBV9
CASSAGGAGANVLTF
>TRBV11-2
CASSGRGAQNSPLHF
>TRBV7-9
CASSLARDINEQFF
>TRBV6-1
CASSELAFQETQYF
>TRBV15
CATSSQKGAGNEKLFF
>TRBV7-9
CASSLVTFGMPEAFF
>TRBV6-5
CASSPRSRIF
>TRBV7-2
CASSPLRLPSGNTIYF
>TRBV5-1
CASSLDPETYEQYF
>TRBV4-1
CASSQAGTGDNEQFF
>TRBV6-5
CASPTQGAEPNEQYF
>TRBV7-6
CASSTAQETQYF
>TRBV7-9
CASSRDGRYGYTF
>TRBV15
CATSRRGTVNTEAFF
>TRBV30
CAWSTRQGGQPQHF
>TRBV5-1
CASSTGTTSYNEQFF
>TRBV4-1
CASSQRVSTEAFF
>TRBV7-2
CASSPPGLAGLNIQYF
>TRBV5-1
CASSSSTGTGQETQYF
>TRBV7-3
CASSSDRGADTQYF